What follows are 25 T cell receptor beta chains derived from one specimen sequenced in a study of CD8 T cells in Susac syndrome. The authors reverse transcribed 0.5 to 1 ug RNA with random hexamers. From the immunoSEQ multiplex PCR reads, TCRdb called clonotypes with MiXCR, one entry per CDR3 protein. The sample has over 95,000 distinct CDR3 sequences; roughly 91% are singletons. The material sequenced was CD4+ T cells from PBMCs. These receptors came from a human donor in good health.

This chain joins TRBV7-3 and TRBJ2-1; D is perhaps TRBD2 (5 bases). The germline CDR1 and CDR2 sequences are SGHTA and FQGTGA. V lost 6 bases and J 0 bases, leaving 12 bases between the germline ends. The CDR3 length is 15 residues. CDR3 nucleotide sequence: TGTGCCAGCAGTTCTAGCTCCCTCTCCTACAATGAGCAGTTCTTC. Residues: CASSSSSLSYNEQFF. The full variable domain, rest sourced from reference TRBV7-3 and TRBJ2-1, is GAGVSQTPSNKVTEKGKYVELRCDPISGHTALYWYRQSLGQGPEFLIYFQGTGAADDSGLPNDRFFAVRPEGSVSTLKIQRTERGDSAVYLCASSSSSLSYNEQFFGPGTRLTVL.

The chain links TRBV2 to TRBJ2-7, with D hard to call. V lost 0 bases, J lost 5 bases, and 14 bases lay in between. This CDR3 is built from 15 residues. Germline V gives CDR1 SNHLY, CDR2 FYNNEI. The CDR3 DNA is TGTGCCAGCAGTGAAGCAAGTGGGGTGGCGAACGAGCAGTACTTC. Amino acid sequence: CASSEASGVANEQYF.

The chain couples TRBV19 to TRBJ1-5; no firm D call. V was cut by 1 base and J by 1 base, with 11 bases left in between. In germline, CDR1 is LNHDA, CDR2 SQIVND (reference sequence). This CDR3 is built from 16 residues. For the CDR3, the DNA is TGTGCCAGTAGTATAGGGGGAGGCCCGAGCAATCAGCCCCAGCATTTT. As protein: CASSIGGGPSNQPQHF.

CDR3 sequence reads: CASSLVRDRGGLEQYF. The CDR3 DNA follows: TGTGCCAGCAGCTTGGTGCGGGACAGGGGGGGACTGGAGCAGTACTTC. The genes are TRBV5-6 and TRBJ2-7, with 11 bases lining up with TRBD1. V trimming: 0 bases; J trimming: 7 bases; junction bases outside the gene matches: 9. This CDR3 region has 16 residues. Germline CDR1 reads SGHDT; CDR2 reads YYEEEE.

This clonotype occurred a few times. The V gene is TRBV4-3, the J gene TRBJ2-7; a possible D gene is TRBD1 (6 bases). This CDR3 comprises 14 residues. CDR1 LGHNA and CDR2 YSLEER come from the germline V gene. The V and J ends lost 0 bases and 2 bases respectively, with 8 bases between them. In DNA, the CDR3 is TGCGCCAGCAGCCAAGACAGGGGACCCTACGAGCAGTACTTC. Translation gives CASSQDRGPYEQYF.

CDR3 protein: CASGWGTSPDTQYF. The CDR3 bases are TGTGCCAGTGGTTGGGGGACGTCCCCAGATACGCAGTATTTT. This chain joins TRBV19 and TRBJ2-3; tentatively, D is TRBD1 or TRBD2 (5 bases each). With 8 bases removed from V and 4 bases from J, the gap between germline ends came to 16 bases. The CDR3 is made up of 14 amino acids. Per the germline V gene, CDR1 is LNHDA and CDR2 is SQIVND (reference sequence).

The chain links TRBV2 to TRBJ1-3; D is unclear. Germline lookup yields CDR1 SNHLY and CDR2 FYNNEI. This CDR3 spans 14 amino acids. Trimming cost V 6 bases and J 6 bases, with 15 bases left between them. CDR3 protein: CASSPESSKNTIYF. The CDR3 region has the DNA TGTGCCAGCAGCCCAGAGAGCTCTAAAAACACCATATATTTT.

As concerns this clonotype: The junction departs from the called germline gene at one end, perhaps through a read error. The chain employs TRBV7-9 and TRBJ1-5; D not resolved. This CDR3 contains 14 residues. CDR1 SEHNR and CDR2 FQNEAQ come from the germline V gene (reference sequence). CDR3 region: CASSVDSSGQPQLF. The CDR3 nucleotides are TGTGCCAGCAGCGTCGATTCTTCTGGTCAGCCCCAGCTTTTT.

The rearrangement links TRBV29-1 to TRBJ1-1, with 8 bases that match TRBD1. Germline CDR1 and CDR2: SQVTM and ANQGSEA. The CDR3 covers 17 residues. With 4 bases clipped from V and 0 bases from J, the junction kept 13 bases outside the gene matches. The CDR3 nucleotides read TGCAGCGTTGTTATCAGGGGGCGCGGGGCAATGAACACTGAAGCTTTCTTT. Protein product: CSVVIRGRGAMNTEAFF.

Here the CDR3 reads CATCRGGNEKLFF. The CDR3 DNA sequence: TGTGCCACCTGTCGGGGCGGTAATGAAAAACTGTTTTTT. This rearrangement joins TRBV6-5 to TRBJ1-4, with D perhaps matching TRBD1 (5 bases). This CDR3 has 13 residues. Germline V gene data show CDR1 as MNHEY and CDR2 as SVGAGI. Trimming stripped 10 bases from V and 4 bases from J, with 13 bases between.

The chain is built from TRBV9 and TRBJ2-1; a possible D gene is TRBD2 (7 bases). The CDR3 spans 16 residues. Trimming took off 3 bases at V and 4 bases at J, with 17 bases between the two ends. From germline, CDR1 is SGDLS and CDR2 YYNGEE. The CDR3 sequence is CASSADHREGYNEQFF. Here the CDR3 DNA reads TGTGCCAGCAGCGCCGATCACAGGGAGGGGTACAATGAGCAGTTCTTC.

The CDR3 DNA follows: TGCAGCGTGTCACAGGGGTACACTGAAGCTTTCTTT. As protein: CSVSQGYTEAFF. The V call is TRBV29-1, the J call TRBJ1-1; 7 positions agree with TRBD1. The CDR3 covers 12 residues. In germline, CDR1 is SQVTM, CDR2 ANQGSEA. Trimming took 6 bases from V and 3 from J; bases not matched to a gene: 4.

The chain combines TRBV20-1 with TRBJ2-3; D is undetermined. The CDR3 sequence is 17 residues long. V was trimmed by 3 bases and J by 0 bases, leaving 19 bases between them. Germline V CDR1 and CDR2: DFQATT, SNEGSKA (reference sequence). The CDR3 protein is CSASPYLHSGSTDTQYF. In DNA, the CDR3 is TGCAGTGCTAGTCCCTACTTACACTCTGGGAGCACAGATACGCAGTATTTT.

The chain couples TRBV15 to TRBJ1-1; tentatively, D is TRBD1 (5 bases). The ends were cut back, 3 bases at V and 5 bases at J, with 13 bases in the middle. Per the germline V gene, CDR1 is LNHNV and CDR2 is YYDKDF (reference sequence). The CDR3 length is 14 residues. This CDR3 is CATSSLNRGTEAFF. For the CDR3, the DNA is TGTGCCACCAGCAGCCTCAATCGGGGGACTGAAGCTTTCTTT. The variable domain in full, completed from reference TRBV15 and TRBJ1-1, reads DAMVIQNPRYQVTQFGKPVTLSCSQTLNHNVMYWYQQKSSQAPKLLFHYYDKDFNNEADTPDNFQSRRPNTSFCFLDIRSPGLGDTAMYLCATSSLNRGTEAFFGQGTRLTVV.

This chain connects TRBV11-2 to TRBJ1-2; the D is unclear. The germline V gene has CDR1 SGHAT and CDR2 FQNNGV. The CDR3 is 14 amino acids. V was pared by 0 bases and J by 4 bases, with 9 bases between. CDR3 DNA: TGTGCCAGCAGCTTAGAAGCAGCTAGCTATGGCTACACCTTC. This encodes CASSLEAASYGYTF.

The V gene is TRBV29-1, the J gene TRBJ2-1; either TRBD1 or TRBD2 may supply D (5 bases each). The germline V gene encodes CDR1 SQVTM and CDR2 ANQGSEA. The CDR3 has 13 residues. Trimming left V 7 bases short and J 6 bases short, with 16 bases between. DNA of the CDR3: TGCAGCGGCGAGGCAGGGAGTCTCAATGAGCAGTTCTTC. Translation gives CSGEAGSLNEQFF.

CDR3 residues: CASSSGYSGELFF. The CDR3 bases are TGTGCCAGCAGCTCCGGATACTCCGGGGAGCTGTTTTTT. The V and J genes are TRBV11-2 and TRBJ2-2; the D is unclear. This CDR3 spans 13 amino acids. Germline values: CDR1 SGHAT, CDR2 FQNNGV. V shed 4 bases and J shed 6 bases, with 9 bases lying between them.

The chain uses TRBV7-8 and TRBJ2-7; 9 bases are shared with TRBD1. Looked up from germline, CDR1 is SGHVS and CDR2 is FQNEAQ. V dropped 0 bases and J dropped 0; count of bases not matched to a gene: 0. The CDR3 runs to 15 residues. The CDR3 DNA sequence: TGTGCCAGCAGCTTAGCGGGACAGGGCTCCTACGAGCAGTACTTC. Protein product: CASSLAGQGSYEQYF.

This chain uses TRBV20-1 with TRBJ1-2, with 10 bases matching TRBD1. With V trimmed by 2 bases and J by 8 bases, 11 bases remained unmatched. CDR1 and CDR2 (germline): DFQATT, SNEGSKA (reference sequence). CDR3 length: 15 amino acids. CDR3 sequence: CSARISAGQGRGYTF. CDR3 DNA: TGCAGTGCTAGAATCTCTGCGGGACAGGGGAGAGGCTACACCTTC.

V gene TRBV15 combines with J gene TRBJ1-5; the D is unclear. The V end lost 0 bases, the J end lost 7 bases, and 13 bases lay between the germline ends. This CDR3 has 15 amino acids. Germline CDR1 LNHNV, CDR2 YYDKDF (reference sequence). Here the CDR3 reads CATSRDYGFDQPQHF. DNA of the CDR3: TGTGCCACCAGCAGAGATTACGGGTTTGACCAGCCCCAGCATTTT.

This chain joins TRBV7-2 and TRBJ1-1, with D maybe TRBD1 (6 bases). The germline V gene encodes CDR1 SGHTA and CDR2 FQGNSA. The CDR3 spans 13 residues. Deletions cut 5 bases from V and 5 bases from J, with 12 bases between. CDR3 sequence reads: CASSQQGGTEAFF. In nucleotides, the CDR3 is TGTGCCAGCAGCCAACAGGGTGGTACTGAAGCTTTCTTT. The entire variable domain, with the rest obtained from reference TRBV7-2 and TRBJ1-1, is as follows: GAGVSQSPSNKVTEKGKDVELRCDPISGHTALYWYRQSLGQGLEFLIYFQGNSAPDKSGLPSDRFSAERTGGSVSTLTIQRTQQEDSAVYLCASSQQGGTEAFFGQGTRLTVV.

The chain uses TRBV6-5 and TRBJ2-3; unclear D gene. This CDR3 is 13 amino acids long. Per the germline V gene, CDR1 is MNHEY and CDR2 is SVGAGI. The germline V and J ends were trimmed by 8 bases and 3 bases, with 12 bases remaining between them. The CDR3 DNA follows: TGTGCCAGCCGAATAACTGGTACAGATACGCAGTATTTT. Translating it yields CASRITGTDTQYF.

This chain joins TRBV6-1 and TRBJ2-2; either TRBD1 or TRBD2 may fit D (5 bases each). Germline-derived CDR1 and CDR2 are MNHNS and SASEGT. V was clipped by 5 bases and J by 6 bases, with 16 bases between them. The CDR3 spans 15 residues. The CDR3 bases are TGTGCCAGCAGTTCTAGAGGGGAAGGATCCGGGGAGCTGTTTTTT. Its translation: CASSSRGEGSGELFF.

The chain links TRBV6-2 or TRBV6-3 to TRBJ2-1; 8 positions agree with TRBD2. Germline CDR1 and CDR2: MNHEY and SVGEGT. The CDR3 has 13 amino acids. J was trimmed by 9 bases and V by 5 bases; bases with no gene match: 6. The CDR3 sequence is CASSQRTSREQFF. Written as DNA, the CDR3 is TGTGCCAGCAGTCAGAGGACTAGCCGTGAGCAGTTCTTC.

The chain combines TRBV28 with TRBJ2-5, with D maybe TRBD2 (5 bases). The CDR3 has 12 amino acids. Per the germline V gene, CDR1 is MDHEN and CDR2 is SYDVKM. Trimming took off 8 bases at V and 4 bases at J, with 11 bases between the two ends. The DNA of the CDR3 is TGTGCCAGCCATGCGAGCGGAGAGACCCAGTACTTC. This codes for CASHASGETQYF.